The rows below give T cell receptor beta chains drawn from one sample of a study of shared clonotypes between healthy human individuals. Assay: immunoSEQ multiplex PCR; the TCRdb copy retains only in-frame clones and omits some. The table lists roughly 650,000 clones, 97% of them singletons, with around 0.06% in the top ten. The sample consisted of naive CD4+ T cells sorted from blood. Receptor source: a young woman in good health. Both conserved end residues are part of each CDR3. The order of the fields is clone size, J gene, V gene, D gene, CDR3 protein, CDR3 DNA. A D gene is named only where the DNA matches it firmly. The size field is filled for only some rows; it gives once, few, many or a size class.

clone_size: .
j_call: TRBJ1-4
v_call: TRBV27
d_call: .
cdr3_aa: CASSGQREKLFF
cdr3_nt: TGTGCCAGCAGTGGTCAGCGGGAAAAACTGTTTTTT

clone_size: .
j_call: TRBJ1-1
v_call: TRBV19
d_call: .
cdr3_aa: CASRTLDDPEAFF
cdr3_nt: TGTGCCAGTAGAACCCTGGACGACCCCGAAGCTTTCTTT

clone_size: once
j_call: TRBJ1-5
v_call: TRBV28
d_call: .
cdr3_aa: CASSLGQTEQPQHF
cdr3_nt: TGTGCCAGCAGTTTAGGACAGACGGAACAGCCCCAGCATTTT

clone_size: few
j_call: TRBJ2-1
v_call: TRBV11-2
d_call: TRBD2
cdr3_aa: CASSPRLAGYNEQFF
cdr3_nt: TGTGCCAGCAGCCCGCGACTAGCGGGATACAATGAGCAGTTCTTC

clone_size: .
j_call: TRBJ2-7
v_call: TRBV7-3
d_call: .
cdr3_aa: CASSASPGTNYEQYF
cdr3_nt: TGTGCCAGCAGCGCCTCCCCCGGGACGAACTACGAGCAGTACTTC

clone_size: .
j_call: TRBJ2-5
v_call: TRBV5-1
d_call: TRBD1
cdr3_aa: CASSSTGAETQYF
cdr3_nt: TGCGCCAGCAGCTCGACAGGGGCTGAGACCCAGTACTTC

clone_size: .
j_call: TRBJ1-1
v_call: TRBV28
d_call: TRBD1
cdr3_aa: CASSLFRQGGGAFF
cdr3_nt: TGTGCCAGCAGTTTATTCAGACAGGGAGGGGGAGCTTTCTTT

clone_size: .
j_call: TRBJ2-5
v_call: TRBV10-3
d_call: .
cdr3_aa: CVISDRLVGETQYF
cdr3_nt: TGTGTCATCAGCGATAGACTAGTTGGGGAGACCCAGTACTTC

clone_size: .
j_call: TRBJ2-7
v_call: TRBV2
d_call: .
cdr3_aa: CASSELGGEGEQYF
cdr3_nt: TGTGCCAGCAGTGAACTAGGGGGAGAAGGCGAGCAGTACTTC

clone_size: .
j_call: TRBJ2-7
v_call: TRBV10-3
d_call: .
cdr3_aa: CAISDEGKMSYEQYF
cdr3_nt: TGTGCCATCAGTGACGAGGGGAAGATGAGCTACGAGCAGTACTTC

clone_size: .
j_call: TRBJ2-7
v_call: TRBV5-4
d_call: TRBD1
cdr3_aa: CASSLVGDRAYEQYF
cdr3_nt: TGTGCCAGCAGCTTGGTGGGGGACAGGGCGTATGAGCAGTACTTC

clone_size: .
j_call: TRBJ2-7
v_call: TRBV7-6
d_call: TRBD2
cdr3_aa: CASTSQRESKYEQYF
cdr3_nt: TGTGCCAGCACCTCCCAGCGGGAGTCAAAGTACGAGCAGTACTTC

clone_size: .
j_call: TRBJ1-2
v_call: TRBV7-9
d_call: .
cdr3_aa: CASSLTRSHNYGYTF
cdr3_nt: TGTGCCAGCAGCTTAACCAGATCTCATAACTATGGCTACACCTTC

clone_size: .
j_call: TRBJ1-2
v_call: TRBV19
d_call: .
cdr3_aa: CASSIVGGDDYTF
cdr3_nt: TGTGCCAGTAGTATCGTGGGTGGTGATGACTACACCTTC

clone_size: .
j_call: TRBJ2-1
v_call: TRBV6-1
d_call: TRBD2
cdr3_aa: CASTRTSGSNEQFF
cdr3_nt: TGTGCCAGCACTCGGACTAGCGGGAGTAATGAGCAGTTCTTC

clone_size: .
j_call: TRBJ2-7
v_call: TRBV28
d_call: .
cdr3_aa: CASSPVGARPNSYEQYF
cdr3_nt: TGTGCCAGCAGCCCCGTGGGGGCTCGGCCGAACTCCTACGAGCAGTACTTC

clone_size: .
j_call: TRBJ1-2
v_call: TRBV6-6
d_call: .
cdr3_aa: CASSYPNKDGYTF
cdr3_nt: TGTGCCAGCAGTTACCCGAACAAGGACGGCTACACCTTC

clone_size: .
j_call: TRBJ1-5
v_call: TRBV6-1
d_call: .
cdr3_aa: CASSEAYGSNQPQHF
cdr3_nt: TGTGCCAGCAGTGAAGCGTACGGGAGCAATCAGCCCCAGCATTTT

clone_size: .
j_call: TRBJ1-1
v_call: TRBV5-1
d_call: TRBD1
cdr3_aa: CASSSPGTGGTEAFF
cdr3_nt: TGCGCCAGCAGCAGTCCCGGGACAGGGGGAACTGAAGCTTTCTTT

clone_size: once
j_call: TRBJ2-1
v_call: TRBV9
d_call: TRBD1
cdr3_aa: CASSSRTGIFDNEQFF
cdr3_nt: TGTGCCAGCAGCAGTCGGACAGGAATATTTGACAATGAGCAGTTCTTC

clone_size: once
j_call: TRBJ2-1
v_call: TRBV7-3
d_call: TRBD2
cdr3_aa: CASSLSRGRSEEQFF
cdr3_nt: TGTGCCAGCAGCTTAAGTCGCGGGAGAAGTGAAGAGCAGTTCTTC

clone_size: .
j_call: TRBJ1-2
v_call: TRBV29-1
d_call: .
cdr3_aa: CSVEYGYYGHGYTF
cdr3_nt: TGCAGCGTTGAGTATGGTTACTACGGACATGGCTACACCTTC

clone_size: .
j_call: TRBJ2-1
v_call: TRBV7-2
d_call: TRBD2
cdr3_aa: CASSLVLADGNEQFF
cdr3_nt: TGTGCCAGCAGCTTAGTCCTAGCGGATGGCAATGAGCAGTTCTTC

clone_size: .
j_call: TRBJ2-5
v_call: TRBV28
d_call: .
cdr3_aa: CASSFRRQPMTQYF
cdr3_nt: TGTGCCAGCAGTTTTCGAAGACAACCCATGACCCAGTACTTC

clone_size: .
j_call: TRBJ1-1
v_call: TRBV21-1
d_call: .
cdr3_aa: CASSKVRMGTEAFF
cdr3_nt: TGTGCCAGCAGCAAAGTCCGTATGGGGACTGAAGCTTTCTTT

clone_size: .
j_call: TRBJ2-3
v_call: TRBV2
d_call: .
cdr3_aa: CASSGPFQSADTQYF
cdr3_nt: TGTGCCAGCAGTGGACCCTTCCAATCGGCAGATACGCAGTATTTT

clone_size: .
j_call: TRBJ2-7
v_call: TRBV2
d_call: .
cdr3_aa: CASGRGSGTYEQYF
cdr3_nt: TGTGCCAGCGGGAGAGGTAGCGGAACGTACGAGCAGTACTTC

clone_size: .
j_call: TRBJ2-6
v_call: TRBV18
d_call: .
cdr3_aa: CASSPLDAGLSGANVLTF
cdr3_nt: TGTGCCAGCTCACCTCTCGACGCCGGTCTCTCTGGGGCCAACGTCCTGACTTTC

clone_size: .
j_call: TRBJ2-7
v_call: TRBV28
d_call: .
cdr3_aa: CASSLGGTAGYEQYF
cdr3_nt: TGTGCCAGCAGTTTAGGGGGGACAGCGGGCTACGAGCAGTACTTC

clone_size: once
j_call: TRBJ1-1
v_call: TRBV28
d_call: TRBD1
cdr3_aa: CASSTPRQGNTEAFF
cdr3_nt: TGTGCCAGCAGTACTCCCCGACAGGGCAACACTGAAGCTTTCTTT

clone_size: .
j_call: TRBJ1-4
v_call: TRBV27
d_call: TRBD1
cdr3_aa: CASSRLGQGGEKLFF
cdr3_nt: TGTGCCAGCAGCCGGCTGGGACAGGGTGGAGAAAAACTGTTTTTT

clone_size: .
j_call: TRBJ1-1
v_call: TRBV25-1
d_call: .
cdr3_aa: CASSPTGVSEAFF
cdr3_nt: TGTGCCAGCAGTCCCACGGGGGTTAGTGAAGCTTTCTTT

clone_size: .
j_call: TRBJ2-2
v_call: TRBV7-3
d_call: .
cdr3_aa: CASSLFSGSNTGELFF
cdr3_nt: TGTGCCAGCAGCTTATTCTCGGGATCGAACACCGGGGAGCTGTTTTTT

clone_size: .
j_call: TRBJ1-5
v_call: TRBV2
d_call: .
cdr3_aa: CASSAGARGNQPQHF
cdr3_nt: TGTGCCAGCAGTGCAGGGGCGCGAGGCAATCAGCCCCAGCATTTT

clone_size: .
j_call: TRBJ2-7
v_call: TRBV19
d_call: .
cdr3_aa: CASSIATAFSYEQYF
cdr3_nt: TGTGCCAGTAGTATAGCGACTGCATTCTCCTACGAGCAGTACTTC

clone_size: .
j_call: TRBJ2-3
v_call: TRBV6-4
d_call: TRBD1
cdr3_aa: CASSPQGAADTQYF
cdr3_nt: TGTGCCAGCAGTCCACAGGGGGCAGCGGATACGCAGTATTTT

clone_size: .
j_call: TRBJ2-5
v_call: TRBV7-9
d_call: .
cdr3_aa: CASSQEEYETQYF
cdr3_nt: TGTGCCAGCAGCCAAGAAGAGTATGAGACCCAGTACTTC

clone_size: .
j_call: TRBJ1-2
v_call: TRBV4-1
d_call: TRBD1
cdr3_aa: CASSQVVGQYGYTF
cdr3_nt: TGCGCCAGCAGCCAAGTTGTGGGACAGTATGGCTACACCTTC

clone_size: .
j_call: TRBJ2-3
v_call: TRBV11-2
d_call: TRBD2
cdr3_aa: CASSLISGSRSSTDTQYF
cdr3_nt: TGTGCCAGCAGCTTAATCAGCGGGAGCCGCTCTAGCACAGATACGCAGTATTTT

clone_size: .
j_call: TRBJ2-3
v_call: TRBV6-5
d_call: .
cdr3_aa: CASSYSNTHGDTQYF
cdr3_nt: TGTGCCAGCAGTTACTCGAACACTCACGGGGATACGCAGTATTTT

clone_size: .
j_call: TRBJ2-7
v_call: TRBV7-3
d_call: .
cdr3_aa: CASSAHRENEQYF
cdr3_nt: TGTGCCAGCAGCGCCCACAGGGAAAACGAGCAGTACTTC

clone_size: .
j_call: TRBJ2-2
v_call: TRBV4-2
d_call: TRBD2
cdr3_aa: CASSQRTAAGGAGELFF
cdr3_nt: TGTGCCAGCAGCCAAAGAACGGCGGCGGGGGGTGCCGGGGAGCTGTTTTTT

clone_size: once
j_call: TRBJ2-1
v_call: TRBV2
d_call: TRBD2
cdr3_aa: CASRWDSGKNEQFF
cdr3_nt: TGTGCCAGCCGTTGGGATAGCGGGAAAAATGAGCAGTTCTTC

clone_size: .
j_call: TRBJ1-1
v_call: TRBV5-8
d_call: .
cdr3_aa: CASRKNTEAFF
cdr3_nt: TGTGCCAGCAGAAAGAACACTGAAGCTTTCTTT

clone_size: once
j_call: TRBJ2-5
v_call: TRBV4-1
d_call: TRBD2
cdr3_aa: CASSQGPLAGAQETQYF
cdr3_nt: TGCGCCAGCAGCCAAGGCCCCCTAGCGGGGGCCCAAGAGACCCAGTACTTC

clone_size: .
j_call: TRBJ2-7
v_call: TRBV5-4
d_call: .
cdr3_aa: CASSFAGDLYEQYF
cdr3_nt: TGTGCCAGCAGCTTTGCAGGGGATCTCTACGAGCAGTACTTC

clone_size: .
j_call: TRBJ2-7
v_call: TRBV28
d_call: .
cdr3_aa: CASSPPGAAKQYF
cdr3_nt: TGTGCCAGCAGCCCACCCGGGGCTGCCAAGCAGTACTTC

clone_size: .
j_call: TRBJ2-1
v_call: TRBV29-1
d_call: .
cdr3_aa: CSVEWQGRMAPYNEQFF
cdr3_nt: TGCAGCGTTGAATGGCAGGGGCGCATGGCCCCCTACAATGAGCAGTTCTTC

clone_size: .
j_call: TRBJ2-5
v_call: TRBV18
d_call: .
cdr3_aa: CASSPLETETQYF
cdr3_nt: TGTGCCAGCTCACCACTTGAGACGGAGACCCAGTACTTC

clone_size: .
j_call: TRBJ1-1
v_call: TRBV12-5
d_call: .
cdr3_aa: CASGRGRRAFF
cdr3_nt: TGTGCTAGTGGCCGTGGGAGGAGAGCTTTCTTT

clone_size: .
j_call: TRBJ2-2
v_call: TRBV5-1
d_call: .
cdr3_aa: CASSLGSRSNTGELFF
cdr3_nt: TGCGCCAGCAGCTTGGGGTCCAGATCGAACACCGGGGAGCTGTTTTTT

clone_size: .
j_call: TRBJ2-1
v_call: TRBV18
d_call: TRBD1
cdr3_aa: CASSQGTVAWNEQFF
cdr3_nt: TGTGCCAGCTCACAAGGGACAGTCGCGTGGAATGAGCAGTTCTTC

clone_size: .
j_call: TRBJ1-1
v_call: TRBV28
d_call: .
cdr3_aa: CASSYDTEAFF
cdr3_nt: TGTGCCAGCAGTTATGACACTGAAGCTTTCTTT

clone_size: .
j_call: TRBJ1-1
v_call: TRBV27
d_call: .
cdr3_aa: CASSPQRGPNTEAFF
cdr3_nt: TGTGCCAGCAGTCCACAGCGGGGGCCGAACACTGAAGCTTTCTTT

clone_size: .
j_call: TRBJ2-1
v_call: TRBV7-3
d_call: TRBD1
cdr3_aa: CASSQWGQGDNEQFF
cdr3_nt: TGTGCCAGCAGCCAATGGGGACAGGGGGACAATGAGCAGTTCTTC

clone_size: .
j_call: TRBJ2-7
v_call: TRBV28
d_call: .
cdr3_aa: CASSLWTTYEQYF
cdr3_nt: TGTGCCAGCAGTTTATGGACAACCTACGAGCAGTACTTC

clone_size: .
j_call: TRBJ2-5
v_call: TRBV5-5
d_call: .
cdr3_aa: CASSLVVEETQYF
cdr3_nt: TGTGCCAGCAGCTTGGTAGTGGAAGAGACCCAGTACTTC